This T cell receptor beta chain was retrieved from a study of CD8 T cells in Susac syndrome. RNA totalling about 0.45 to 1 ug underwent reverse transcription with random hexamers. The method of amplification for TCR beta CDR3 was immunoSEQ multiplex PCR, covering 54 Vbeta and 13 Jbeta. MiXCR, run by TCRdb on the immunoSEQ multiplex PCR reads, gives a single entry per CDR3 protein. The sample yields over 100,000 distinct CDR3 sequences, 80% to 95% seen once. V lost 4 bases and J lost 2, with 12 bases in between. The CDR3 is 15 residues long. Per the germline V gene, CDR1 is LGHNA and CDR2 is YSLEER. TCR beta sequencing was performed on blood CD8+ and CD4+ T cells. Controls were age- and sex-matched healthy donors. This clonotype occurred once.

J is TRBJ2-1 and V is TRBV4-3; D is perhaps TRBD1 or TRBD2 (5 bases each). The sequencing sample was made of CD8+ T cells from PBMCs. The source is a human donor in good health. CDR3 DNA sequence: TGCGCCAGCAGCCTGGGACGGACGACCTACAATGAGCAGTTCTTC. The encoded protein is CASSLGRTTYNEQFF.